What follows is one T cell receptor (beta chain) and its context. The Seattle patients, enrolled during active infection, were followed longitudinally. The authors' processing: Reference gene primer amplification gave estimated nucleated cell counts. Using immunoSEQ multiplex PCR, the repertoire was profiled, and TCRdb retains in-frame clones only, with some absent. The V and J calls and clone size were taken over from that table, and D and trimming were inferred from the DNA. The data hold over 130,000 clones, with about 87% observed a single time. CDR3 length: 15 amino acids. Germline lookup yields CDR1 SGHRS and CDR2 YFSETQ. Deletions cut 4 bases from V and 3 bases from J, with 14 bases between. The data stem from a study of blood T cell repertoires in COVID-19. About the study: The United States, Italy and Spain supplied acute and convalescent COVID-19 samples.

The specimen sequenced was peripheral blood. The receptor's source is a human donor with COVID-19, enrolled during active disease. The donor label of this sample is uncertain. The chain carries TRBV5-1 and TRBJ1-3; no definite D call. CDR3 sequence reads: CASSRAPRGGNTIYF. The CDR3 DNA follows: TGCGCCAGCAGCAGGGCCCCTCGGGGTGGAAACACCATATATTTT. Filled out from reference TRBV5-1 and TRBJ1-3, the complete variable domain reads KAGVTQTPRYLIKTRGQQVTLSCSPISGHRSVSWYQQTPGQGLQFLFEYFSETQRNKGNFPGRFSGRQFSNSRSEMNVSTLELGDSALYLCASSRAPRGGNTIYFGEGSWLTVV.